The 3 T cell receptor beta chains given below trace back to one sample, sequenced in a study of cytomegalovirus exposure and HLA in healthy donors. PCR used 60 Vbeta primers and 13 Jbeta primers. Clones were read by immunoSEQ multiplex PCR, and TCRdb kept only the in-frame ones, dropping some. The sample holds approximately 220,000 clones, approximately 80% seen once. Input material: PBMCs. The receptors were sampled from a man younger than 45 in good health and CMV-seronegative.

A word on this clone: The same CDR3 also results from other DNA sequences found in this sample. The chain employs TRBV5-1 and TRBJ1-2; 8 bases align to TRBD1. This CDR3 spans 14 amino acids. CDR1 and CDR2 from the germline V gene are SGHRS and YFSETQ. The V gene end was trimmed by 2 bases and the J gene end by 1 base; junction bases not matched to a gene: 1. CDR3 in amino acids: CASSLDRGNYGYTF. Written as DNA, the CDR3 is TGCGCCAGCAGCTTAGACAGGGGTAACTATGGCTACACCTTC.

V usage is TRBV29-1 and J usage is TRBJ2-3; D not certain. Germline CDR1 SQVTM, CDR2 ANQGSEA. The CDR3 is 14 residues long. The V and J ends lost 7 bases and 0 bases respectively, with 14 bases between them. The CDR3 here is CSAKADSSTDTQYF. The CDR3 DNA follows: TGCAGCGCCAAGGCGGATTCTAGCACAGATACGCAGTATTTT.

This clone has only one observation. The genes are TRBV11-2 and TRBJ2-1; 9 nucleotides match TRBD2. Germline V CDR1 and CDR2: SGHAT, FQNNGV. V lost 1 base to trimming and J lost 2 bases; unmatched junction nucleotides: 3. The CDR3 consists of 16 residues. This chain's CDR3 is CASSLVVAGAYNEQFF. In DNA form, the CDR3 reads TGTGCCAGCAGCTTAGTCGTAGCGGGGGCCTACAATGAGCAGTTCTTC.